This T cell receptor (beta chain) emerged from a study of T cells in Graves' hyperthyroidism and ophthalmopathy. Overall study context: Peripheral blood was obtained at initial diagnosis, preceding any treatment.

First hyperthyroidism diagnosis is when the blood sample was obtained, before any ophthalmopathy symptoms. PBMCs were collected from an approximately 9.2 ml volume of fresh peripheral blood. There are 14 residues in the CDR3. V lost 6 bases to trimming and J lost 4 bases, with 15 bases between them. CDR1 is SNHLY, CDR2 FYNNEI, per germline. The TCR beta CDR3 regions underwent amplification using RNA transcripts as the source. The study used the HTBI primer set for a first-round RT-PCR of the TCR CDR3. TCRdb redid the calling of the multiplex PCR reads with MiXCR, one entry per CDR3 protein. The sample contains 250,000 to 300,000 distinct CDR3 sequences, 13% to 15% of which appear only once. This clonotype was picked up many times.

The source is a woman aged 45-60 years with Graves' hyperthyroidism that later progressed to Graves' ophthalmopathy. This rearrangement joins TRBV2 to TRBJ1-1; tentative D call: TRBD1 (6 bases). The material sequenced was blood. CDR3 in DNA: TGTGCCAGCAGCGGAAGTGACAGGCTCACTGAAGCTTTCTTT. Residues: CASSGSDRLTEAFF. The variable domain in full, with the rest retrieved from reference TRBV2 and TRBJ1-1, is EPEVTQTPSHQVTQMGQEVILRCVPISNHLYFYWYRQILGQKVEFLVSFYNNEISEKSEIFDDQFSVERPDGSNFTLKIRSTKLEDSAMYFCASSGSDRLTEAFFGQGTRLTVV.